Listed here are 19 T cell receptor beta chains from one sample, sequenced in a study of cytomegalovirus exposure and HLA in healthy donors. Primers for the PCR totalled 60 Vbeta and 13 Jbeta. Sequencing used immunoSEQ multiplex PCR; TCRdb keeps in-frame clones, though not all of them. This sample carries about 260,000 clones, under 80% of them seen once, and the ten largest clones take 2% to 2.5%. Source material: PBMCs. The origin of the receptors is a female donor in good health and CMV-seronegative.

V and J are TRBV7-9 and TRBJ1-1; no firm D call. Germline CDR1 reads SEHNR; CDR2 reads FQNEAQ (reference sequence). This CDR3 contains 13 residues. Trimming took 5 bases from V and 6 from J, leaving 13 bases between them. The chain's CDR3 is CASSTRVEAEAFF. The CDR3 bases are TGTGCCAGCAGCACCCGAGTAGAGGCTGAAGCTTTCTTT. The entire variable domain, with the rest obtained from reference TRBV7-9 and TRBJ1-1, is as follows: DTGVSQNPRHKITKRGQNVTFRCDPISEHNRLYWYRQTLGQGPEFLTYFQNEAQLEKSRLLSDRFSAERPKGSFSTLEIQRTEQGDSAMYLCASSTRVEAEAFFGQGTRLTVV.

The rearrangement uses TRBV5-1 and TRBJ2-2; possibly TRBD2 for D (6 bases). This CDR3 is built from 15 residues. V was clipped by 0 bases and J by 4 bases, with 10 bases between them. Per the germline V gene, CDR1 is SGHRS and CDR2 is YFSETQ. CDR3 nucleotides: TGCGCCAGCAGCTTGGCCGGAGGGAGCACCGGGGAGCTGTTTTTT. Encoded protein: CASSLAGGSTGELFF.

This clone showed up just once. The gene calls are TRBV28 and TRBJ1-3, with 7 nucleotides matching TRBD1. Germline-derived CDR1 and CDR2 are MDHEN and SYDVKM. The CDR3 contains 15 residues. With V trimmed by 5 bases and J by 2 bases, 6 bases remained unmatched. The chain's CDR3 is CASSRTGGTGNTIYF. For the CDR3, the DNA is TGTGCCAGCAGTAGGACAGGAGGAACTGGAAACACCATATATTTT. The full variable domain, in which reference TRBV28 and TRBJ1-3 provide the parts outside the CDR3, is DVKVTQSSRYLVKRTGEKVFLECVQDMDHENMFWYRQDPGLGLRLIYFSYDVKMKEKGDIPEGYSVSREKKERFSLILESASTNQTSMYLCASSRTGGTGNTIYFGEGSWLTVV.

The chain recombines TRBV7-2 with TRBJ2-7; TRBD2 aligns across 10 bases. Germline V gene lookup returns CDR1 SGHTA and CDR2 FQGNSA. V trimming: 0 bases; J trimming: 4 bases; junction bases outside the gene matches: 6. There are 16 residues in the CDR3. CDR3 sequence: CASSLALAGVGYEQYF. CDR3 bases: TGTGCCAGCAGCTTAGCGCTAGCGGGAGTGGGGTACGAGCAGTACTTC.

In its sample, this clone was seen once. This CDR3 is CASSLVGAYTGELFF. The CDR3 nucleotides are TGCGCCAGCAGCTTGGTGGGGGCTTACACCGGGGAGCTGTTTTTT. The chain joins TRBV5-1 to TRBJ2-2, with a possible D match to TRBD1 (6 bases). Per germline, CDR1 SGHRS and CDR2 YFSETQ. The CDR3 has 15 residues. The germline V and J ends were trimmed by 0 bases and 3 bases, with 9 bases remaining between them.

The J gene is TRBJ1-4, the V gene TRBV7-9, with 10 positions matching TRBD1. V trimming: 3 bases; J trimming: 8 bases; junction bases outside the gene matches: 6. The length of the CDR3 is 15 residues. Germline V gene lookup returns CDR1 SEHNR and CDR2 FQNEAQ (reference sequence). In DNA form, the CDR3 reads TGTGCCAGCAGCTTTTCCGGGACAGGGGACGAAAAACTGTTTTTT. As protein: CASSFSGTGDEKLFF.

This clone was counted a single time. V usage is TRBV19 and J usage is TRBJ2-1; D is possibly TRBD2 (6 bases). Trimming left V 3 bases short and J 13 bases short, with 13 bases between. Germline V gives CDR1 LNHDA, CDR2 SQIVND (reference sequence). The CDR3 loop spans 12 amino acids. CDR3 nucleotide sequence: TGTGCCAGTAGTATTGTGGGGGGAGCTCAGTTCTTC. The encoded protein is CASSIVGGAQFF.

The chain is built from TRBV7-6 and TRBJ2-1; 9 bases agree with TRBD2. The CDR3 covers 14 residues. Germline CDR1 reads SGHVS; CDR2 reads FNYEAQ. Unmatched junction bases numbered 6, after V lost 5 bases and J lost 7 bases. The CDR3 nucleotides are TGTGCCAGCAGCCAAGCGGGAGGTTTAAATGAGCAGTTCTTC. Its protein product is CASSQAGGLNEQFF. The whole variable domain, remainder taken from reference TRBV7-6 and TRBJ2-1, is GAGVSQSPRYKVTKRGQDVALRCDPISGHVSLYWYRQALGQGPEFLTYFNYEAQQDKSGLPNDRFSAERPEGSISTLTIQRTEQRDSAMYRCASSQAGGLNEQFFGPGTRLTVL.

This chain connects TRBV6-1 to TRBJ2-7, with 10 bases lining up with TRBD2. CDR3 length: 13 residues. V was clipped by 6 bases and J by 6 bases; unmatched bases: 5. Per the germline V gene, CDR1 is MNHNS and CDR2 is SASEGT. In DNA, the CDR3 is TGTGCCAGCAGCGGGACTAGCGCGGGCGAGCAGTACTTC. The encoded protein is CASSGTSAGEQYF.

The CDR3 nucleotides read TGTGCCAGCAGTAACTCCCTACTAGCGGGAGTGTTCGGCACAGATACGCAGTATTTT. This encodes CASSNSLLAGVFGTDTQYF. The chain links TRBV2 to TRBJ2-3; TRBD2 agrees at 11 bases. The CDR3 contains 19 residues. V was pared by 5 bases and J by 1 base, with 14 bases of the junction left unmatched. The germline CDR1 and CDR2 sequences are SNHLY and FYNNEI.

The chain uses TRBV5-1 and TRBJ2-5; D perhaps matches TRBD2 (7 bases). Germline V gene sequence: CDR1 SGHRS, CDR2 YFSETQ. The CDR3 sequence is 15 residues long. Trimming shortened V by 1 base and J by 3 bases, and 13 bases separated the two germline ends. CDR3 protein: CASSLRGGSKETQYF. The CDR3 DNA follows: TGCGCCAGCAGCTTGAGGGGGGGATCTAAAGAGACCCAGTACTTC.

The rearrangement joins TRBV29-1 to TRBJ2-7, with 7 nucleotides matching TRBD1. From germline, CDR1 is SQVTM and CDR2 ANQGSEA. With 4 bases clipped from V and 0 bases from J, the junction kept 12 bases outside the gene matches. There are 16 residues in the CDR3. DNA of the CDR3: TGCAGCGTTGTTAAGGGTTGGCAGGGGGACTCCTACGAGCAGTACTTC. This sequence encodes CSVVKGWQGDSYEQYF.

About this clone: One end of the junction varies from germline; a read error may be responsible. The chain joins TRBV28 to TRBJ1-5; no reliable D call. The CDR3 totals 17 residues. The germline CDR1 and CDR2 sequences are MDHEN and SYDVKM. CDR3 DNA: TGTGCCAGCTCCGTTCAAGGTGCCGGGAGAAGCAACCAGCCCCAGCATTTT. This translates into CASSVQGAGRSNQPQHF. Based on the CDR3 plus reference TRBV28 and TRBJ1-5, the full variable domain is DVKVTQSSRYLVKRTGEKVFLECVQDMDHENMFWYRQDPGLGLRLIYFSYDVKMKEKGDIPEGYSVSREKKERFSLILESASTNQTSMYLCASSVQGAGRSNQPQHFGDGTRLSIL.

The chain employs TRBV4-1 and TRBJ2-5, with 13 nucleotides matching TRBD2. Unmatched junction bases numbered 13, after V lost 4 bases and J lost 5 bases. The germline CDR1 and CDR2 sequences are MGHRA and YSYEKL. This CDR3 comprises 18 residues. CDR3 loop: CASSPTWTSGSLRETQYF. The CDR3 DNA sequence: TGCGCCAGCAGCCCGACCTGGACTAGCGGGAGCCTCCGGGAGACCCAGTACTTC.

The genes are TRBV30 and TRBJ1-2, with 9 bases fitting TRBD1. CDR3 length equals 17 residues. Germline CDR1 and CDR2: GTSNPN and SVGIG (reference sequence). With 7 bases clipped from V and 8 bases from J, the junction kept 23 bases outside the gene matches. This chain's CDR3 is CASRGPILTGGREGYTF. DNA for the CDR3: TGTGCCTCGCGAGGTCCCATTTTGACAGGGGGTAGAGAGGGCTACACCTTC.

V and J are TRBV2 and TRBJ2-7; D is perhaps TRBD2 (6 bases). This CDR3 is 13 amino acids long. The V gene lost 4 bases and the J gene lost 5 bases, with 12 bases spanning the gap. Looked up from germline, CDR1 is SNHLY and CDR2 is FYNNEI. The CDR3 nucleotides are TGTGCCAGCAGTGGTAAAGGGGAGGACGAGCAGTACTTC. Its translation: CASSGKGEDEQYF.

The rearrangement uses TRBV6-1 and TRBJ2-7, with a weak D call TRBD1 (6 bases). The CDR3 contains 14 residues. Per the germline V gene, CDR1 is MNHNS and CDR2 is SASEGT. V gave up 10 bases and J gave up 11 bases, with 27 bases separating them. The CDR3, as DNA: TGTGCCACCCGGTCCTCGGGTGTACAGGGTGAAGAGTACTTC. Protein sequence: CATRSSGVQGEEYF.

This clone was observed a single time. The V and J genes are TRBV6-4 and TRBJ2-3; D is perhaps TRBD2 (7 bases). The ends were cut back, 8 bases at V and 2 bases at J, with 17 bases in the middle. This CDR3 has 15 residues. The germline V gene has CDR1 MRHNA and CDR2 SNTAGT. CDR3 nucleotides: TGTGCCAGCGGCGGGGCAGCGGGACACACAGATACGCAGTATTTT. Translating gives CASGGAAGHTDTQYF.

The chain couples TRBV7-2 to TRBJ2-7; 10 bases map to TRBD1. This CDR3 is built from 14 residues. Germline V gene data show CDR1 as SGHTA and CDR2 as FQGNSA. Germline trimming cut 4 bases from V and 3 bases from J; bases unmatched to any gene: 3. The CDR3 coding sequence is TGTGCCAGCAGCTGGGACAGGGGAGACTACGAGCAGTACTTC. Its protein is CASSWDRGDYEQYF. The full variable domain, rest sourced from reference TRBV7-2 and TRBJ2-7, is GAGVSQSPSNKVTEKGKDVELRCDPISGHTALYWYRQSLGQGLEFLIYFQGNSAPDKSGLPSDRFSAERTGGSVSTLTIQRTQQEDSAVYLCASSWDRGDYEQYFGPGTRLTVT.